This is a list of T cell receptor beta chains from one sample in a study of blood T cells in healthy people across ages. TCRdb re-analysed the 5' RACE reads in MiXCR, keeping a single row per CDR3 protein. The sample includes 550,000 to 750,000 distinct CDR3 sequences, around 21% of them seen just once. Sequenced material: blood. The receptors originated from a man in his 70s in good health. CDR3s include the opening cysteine and the closing phenylalanine or tryptophan. Fields, in order: D gene, J gene, V gene, clone size, CDR3 protein, CDR3 DNA. A D gene is named only where the DNA matches it firmly. For some rows the clone size is stated as once, few or many, or as a class when expanded; others skip it.

>TRBD2|TRBJ2-1|TRBV20-1|few
CSAGIAGAANEQFF
TGCAGTGCTGGGATAGCGGGAGCGGCCAATGAGCAGTTCTTC
>NA|TRBJ2-5|TRBV12-3/TRBV12-4|NA
CASRAGPGTQETQYF
TGTGCCAGCAGGGCCGGTCCAGGGACACAAGAGACCCAGTACTTC
>NA|TRBJ2-7|TRBV18|NA
CASSVLGQVGAAAYEQYF
TGTGCCAGCTCCGTCTTGGGTCAGGTGGGTGCGGCAGCCTACGAGCAGTACTTC
>TRBD2|TRBJ2-5|TRBV20-1|few
CSAAGTSGETQYF
TGCAGTGCAGCCGGGACTAGCGGCGAGACCCAGTACTTC
>NA|TRBJ2-7|TRBV20-1|NA
CSAPGHGREQYF
TGCAGTGCTCCAGGACATGGCCGCGAGCAGTACTTC
>NA|TRBJ1-5|TRBV12-3/TRBV12-4|NA
CASSFLDLPQHF
TGTGCCAGTAGTTTCTTAGATCTGCCCCAGCATTTT
>TRBD1|TRBJ2-5|TRBV24-1|few
CATSERARDREYQETQYF
TGTGCCACCAGTGAACGCGCCCGGGACAGGGAGTACCAAGAGACCCAGTACTTC
>TRBD1|TRBJ2-7|TRBV7-7|NA
CASSPWTGSYEQYF
TGTGCTAGCAGTCCTTGGACAGGCTCCTACGAGCAGTACTTC
>NA|TRBJ2-3|TRBV29-1|many
CSVEVEADTQYF
TGCAGCGTTGAAGTGGAGGCAGATACGCAGTATTTT
>NA|TRBJ2-7|TRBV7-2|NA
CASSSIAFYEQYF
TGTGCCAGCAGCTCAATAGCGTTTTACGAGCAGTACTTC
>NA|TRBJ2-5|TRBV7-2|few
CASSPERGALYQETQYF
TGTGCCAGCAGCCCTGAGAGGGGGGCCCTATACCAAGAGACCCAGTACTTC
>TRBD1|TRBJ1-1|TRBV29-1|NA
CSIRGTGRAEAFF
TGCAGCATCCGCGGGACAGGGCGCGCTGAAGCTTTCTTT
>NA|TRBJ1-4|TRBV28|many
CASSSPGTPNEKLFF
TGTGCCAGCAGTTCCCCAGGGACACCTAATGAAAAACTGTTTTTT
>TRBD1|TRBJ2-4|TRBV27|NA
CASSPWDRGLGGAKNIQYF
TGTGCCAGCAGTCCCTGGGACAGGGGGCTGGGGGGGGCCAAAAACATTCAGTACTTC
>TRBD1|TRBJ1-2|TRBV29-1|NA
CSVLEPRDRERRQDGYTF
TGCAGCGTCCTAGAACCACGGGACAGGGAACGGAGGCAGGATGGCTACACCTTC
>NA|TRBJ2-5|TRBV9|NA
CASSPQPGETQYF
TGTGCCAGCAGCCCCCAACCGGGAGAGACCCAGTACTTC